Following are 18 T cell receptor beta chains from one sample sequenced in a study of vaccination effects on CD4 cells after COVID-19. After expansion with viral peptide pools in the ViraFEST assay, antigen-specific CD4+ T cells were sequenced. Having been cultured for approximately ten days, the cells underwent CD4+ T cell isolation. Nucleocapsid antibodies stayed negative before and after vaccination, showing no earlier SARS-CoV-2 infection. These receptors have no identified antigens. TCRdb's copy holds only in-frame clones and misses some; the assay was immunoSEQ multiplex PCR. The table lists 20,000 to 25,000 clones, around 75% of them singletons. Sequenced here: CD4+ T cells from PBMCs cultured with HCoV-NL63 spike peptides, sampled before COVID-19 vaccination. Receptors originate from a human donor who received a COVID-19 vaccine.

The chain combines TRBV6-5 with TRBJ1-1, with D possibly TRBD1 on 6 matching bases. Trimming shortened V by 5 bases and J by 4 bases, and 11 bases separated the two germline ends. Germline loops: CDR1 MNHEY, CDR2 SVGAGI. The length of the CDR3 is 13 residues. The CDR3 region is CASSRARGTEAFF. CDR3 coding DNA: TGTGCCAGCAGTCGAGCCAGGGGCACTGAAGCTTTCTTT.

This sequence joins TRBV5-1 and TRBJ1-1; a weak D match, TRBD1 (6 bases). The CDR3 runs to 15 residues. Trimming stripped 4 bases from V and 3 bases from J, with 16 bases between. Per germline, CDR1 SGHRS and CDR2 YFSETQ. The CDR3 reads CASSSLQGSDTEAFF. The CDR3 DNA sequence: TGCGCCAGCAGCAGCTTACAGGGCTCTGACACTGAAGCTTTCTTT.

The CDR3 nucleotides read TGTGCCAGCAGCCAATCCCGACAGTTCTACTCTGGAAACACCATATATTTT. Amino acid sequence: CASSQSRQFYSGNTIYF. The chain couples TRBV3-1 (or the pseudogene TRBV3-2) to TRBJ1-3, with D perhaps TRBD1 (5 bases). This CDR3 region has 17 residues. Germline values: CDR1 LGHDT, CDR2 YNNKEL (reference sequence). Trimming cost V 2 bases and J 0 bases, with 14 bases left between them.

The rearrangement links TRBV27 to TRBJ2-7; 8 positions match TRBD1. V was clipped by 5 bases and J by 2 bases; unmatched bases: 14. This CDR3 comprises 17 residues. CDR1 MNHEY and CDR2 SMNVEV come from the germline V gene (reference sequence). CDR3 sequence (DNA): TGTGCCAGCAGTAGAAAACGTCCGGGGACAGGAACCTACGAGCAGTACTTC. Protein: CASSRKRPGTGTYEQYF.

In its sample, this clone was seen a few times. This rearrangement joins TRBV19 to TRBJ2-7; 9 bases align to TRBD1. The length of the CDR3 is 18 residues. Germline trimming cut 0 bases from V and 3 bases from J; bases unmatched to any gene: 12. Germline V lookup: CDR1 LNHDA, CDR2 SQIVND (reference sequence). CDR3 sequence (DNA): TGTGCCAGTAGTATAGATCTCTTCCCGGGACAGGGATACTACGAGCAGTACTTC. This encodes CASSIDLFPGQGYYEQYF.

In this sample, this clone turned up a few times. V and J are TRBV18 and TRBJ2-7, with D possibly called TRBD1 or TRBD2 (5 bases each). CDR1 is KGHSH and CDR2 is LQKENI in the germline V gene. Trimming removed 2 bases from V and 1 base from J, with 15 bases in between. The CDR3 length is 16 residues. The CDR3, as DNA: TGTGCCAGCTCACCAGTTTCCCGGGACGGATCCTACGAGCAGTACTTC. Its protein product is CASSPVSRDGSYEQYF.

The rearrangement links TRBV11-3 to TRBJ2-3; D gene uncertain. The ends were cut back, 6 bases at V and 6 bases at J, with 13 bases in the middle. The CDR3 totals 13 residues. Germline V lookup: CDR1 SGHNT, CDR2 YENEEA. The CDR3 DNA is TGTGCCAGCAGTGAACCGGGCCGGGATACGCAGTATTTT. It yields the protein CASSEPGRDTQYF.

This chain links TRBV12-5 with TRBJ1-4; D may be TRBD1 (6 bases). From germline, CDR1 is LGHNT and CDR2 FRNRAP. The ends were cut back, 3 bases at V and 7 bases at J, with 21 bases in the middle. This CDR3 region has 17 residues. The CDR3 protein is CASGFGPGGRAVEKLFF. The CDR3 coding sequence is TGTGCTAGTGGTTTTGGCCCCGGGGGGCGGGCCGTTGAAAAACTGTTTTTT.

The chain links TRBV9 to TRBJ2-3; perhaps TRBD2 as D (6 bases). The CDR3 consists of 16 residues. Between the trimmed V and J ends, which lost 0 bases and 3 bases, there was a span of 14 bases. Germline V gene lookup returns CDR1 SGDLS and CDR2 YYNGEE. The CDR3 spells CASSVGRAGRTDTQYF. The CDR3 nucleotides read TGTGCCAGCAGCGTAGGTCGGGCTGGGAGGACAGATACGCAGTATTTT.

The chain's CDR3 is CASSPDGVRTEAFF. In DNA form, the CDR3 reads TGCGCCAGCAGCCCGGACGGGGTACGCACTGAAGCTTTCTTT. This rearrangement joins TRBV5-1 to TRBJ1-1; D not resolved. The CDR3 covers 14 residues. The V and J ends lost 4 bases and 4 bases respectively, with 14 bases between them. CDR1 SGHRS and CDR2 YFSETQ come from the germline V gene.

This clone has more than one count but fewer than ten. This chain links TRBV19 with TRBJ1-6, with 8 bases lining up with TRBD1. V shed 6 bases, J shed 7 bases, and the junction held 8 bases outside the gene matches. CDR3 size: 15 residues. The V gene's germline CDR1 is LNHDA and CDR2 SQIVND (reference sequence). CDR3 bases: TGTGCCAGTAGATACAGACAGGGGATCAATTCACCCCTCCACTTT. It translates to CASRYRQGINSPLHF.

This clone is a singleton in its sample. Here the CDR3 reads CASSPRRTQDYEQYF. In DNA form, the CDR3 reads TGTGCCAGCAGTCCGAGACGGACCCAAGACTACGAGCAGTACTTC. The J gene is TRBJ2-7, the V gene TRBV6-5, with unresolved D. The CDR3 totals 15 residues. Trimming cost V 5 bases and J 3 bases, with 17 bases left between them. CDR1 MNHEY and CDR2 SVGAGI come from the germline V gene.

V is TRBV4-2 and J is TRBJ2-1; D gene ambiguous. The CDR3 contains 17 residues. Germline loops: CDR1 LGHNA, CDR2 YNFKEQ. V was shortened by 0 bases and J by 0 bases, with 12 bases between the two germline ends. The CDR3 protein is CASSQDGSSSSYNEQFF. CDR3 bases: TGTGCCAGCAGCCAAGATGGGTCGAGTAGCTCCTACAATGAGCAGTTCTTC.

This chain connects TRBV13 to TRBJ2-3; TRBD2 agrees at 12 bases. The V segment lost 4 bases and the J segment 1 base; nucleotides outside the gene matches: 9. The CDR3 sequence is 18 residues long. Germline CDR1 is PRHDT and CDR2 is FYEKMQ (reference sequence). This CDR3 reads CASSSIGASGGGTDTQYF. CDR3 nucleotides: TGTGCCAGCAGCTCAATTGGGGCTAGCGGGGGGGGCACAGATACGCAGTATTTT.

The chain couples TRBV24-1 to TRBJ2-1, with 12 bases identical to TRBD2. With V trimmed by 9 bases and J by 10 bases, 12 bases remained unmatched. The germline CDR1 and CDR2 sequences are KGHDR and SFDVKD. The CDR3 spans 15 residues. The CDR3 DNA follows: TGTGCCACCCAAAAGCTAGCGGGAGGGCCTGGGGAGCAGTTCTTC. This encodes CATQKLAGGPGEQFF.

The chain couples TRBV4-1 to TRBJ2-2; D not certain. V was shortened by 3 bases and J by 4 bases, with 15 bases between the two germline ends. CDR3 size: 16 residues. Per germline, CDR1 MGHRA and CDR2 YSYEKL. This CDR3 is CASSQHWKRITGELFF. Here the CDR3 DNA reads TGCGCCAGCAGCCAGCATTGGAAACGGATCACCGGGGAGCTGTTTTTT.

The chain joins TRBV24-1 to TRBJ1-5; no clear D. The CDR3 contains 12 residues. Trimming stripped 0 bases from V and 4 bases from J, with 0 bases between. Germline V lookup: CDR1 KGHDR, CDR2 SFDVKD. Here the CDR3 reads CATSDLNQPQHF. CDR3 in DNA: TGTGCCACCAGTGATTTGAATCAGCCCCAGCATTTT.

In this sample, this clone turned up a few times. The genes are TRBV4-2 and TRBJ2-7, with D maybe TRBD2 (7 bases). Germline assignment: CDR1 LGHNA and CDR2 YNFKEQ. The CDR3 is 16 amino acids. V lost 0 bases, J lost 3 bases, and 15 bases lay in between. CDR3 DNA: TGTGCCAGCAGCCAAGATCAGGGAGGGGGGCGCTACGAGCAGTACTTC. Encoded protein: CASSQDQGGGRYEQYF.